The 13 T cell receptor beta chains below come from one sample, sequenced in a study of tumor-infiltrating lymphocytes in primary liver carcinoma. The template, roughly 0.45 ug total RNA, yielded TCR beta cDNA made with a constant-region primer. Researchers made the TCR beta libraries by running three nested multiplex PCR rounds with slightly modified ARM-PCR. Amplification in the first two PCR rounds was performed using TRBV1-TRBV30 forward primers and a C-beta reverse primer for roughly 9 cycles each. TCRdb re-derived calls from the multiplex PCR reads in MiXCR, one entry per CDR3 protein. This table holds about 20,000 distinct CDR3 sequences, approximately 79% found once. Total RNA and DNA came together from roughly 20-30 mg of bulk tissue without cell sorting. Sequencing was done on a sample of liver tumor tissue from sampling region 1. Subset in this sample: tumor region T1, superior pole. These receptors were obtained from a man aged 40-49 years with primary liver carcinoma and hepatitis B virus infection.

The chain combines TRBV7-6 with TRBJ2-7, with no clear D. This CDR3 contains 11 residues. Looked up from germline, CDR1 is SGHVS and CDR2 is FNYEAQ. V was shortened by 4 bases and J by 9 bases, with 10 bases between the two germline ends. CDR3 amino acids: CASSSWAGQYF. DNA for the CDR3: TGTGCCAGCAGCTCGTGGGCAGGGCAGTACTTC.

This clonotype is medium-sized (0.01 to 0.1%) by share. V and J are TRBV29-1 and TRBJ1-1, with 7 bases identical to TRBD1. The ends lost 5 bases at V and 6 bases at J; junction bases unmatched: 3. From germline, CDR1 is SQVTM and CDR2 ANQGSEA. The CDR3 is made up of 11 amino acids. The CDR3: CSVQTGPEAFF. CDR3 DNA: TGCAGCGTTCAGACAGGGCCTGAAGCTTTCTTT.

Comments on this clonotype: No conserved phenylalanine or tryptophan is present at the end of the CDR3, so a read error is the likely explanation. The limits of the CDR3 on the DNA are not certain, so only TCRdb's listed CDR3 is given. The chain employs TRBV11-2 and TRBJ1-1; the D call of TRBD1 is as the table states it, not checked on the DNA. The CDR3 has 14 residues if both end residues are counted. The germline V gene encodes CDR1 SGHAT and CDR2 FQNNGV. CDR3 amino acids: CTSTGGRVNTEDFY.

This clonotype was detected once. V usage is TRBV5-1 and J usage is TRBJ1-2; 7 bases are a match to TRBD1. Germline assignment: CDR1 SGHRS and CDR2 YFSETQ. This CDR3 is built from 13 residues. For the CDR3, the DNA is TGCACTAGCAGGTTGGACAGGAACTATGGCTACACCTTC. Its protein product is CTSRLDRNYGYTF.

As regards this clonotype: Because the CDR3's place on the DNA is in doubt, the DNA is left out and the CDR3 is given as listed by TCRdb. V usage is TRBV4-1 and J usage is TRBJ1-2; TRBD1 is the table's D call, not checked against the DNA. Germline lookup yields CDR1 MGHRA and CDR2 YSYEKL. 14 amino acids form the CDR3, both terminal residues included. The CDR3 sequence is CAGSQGDRNYGCTF.

This clonotype is labeled large. The chain combines TRBV11-2 with TRBJ2-7; D is unresolved. Deletions cut 3 bases from V and 0 bases from J, with 15 bases between. Germline V gives CDR1 SGHAT, CDR2 FQNNGV. The CDR3 has 16 residues. The CDR3 sequence is CASSFSATSLSYEQYF. CDR3 nucleotide sequence: TGTGCCAGCAGCTTCAGTGCGACCAGCCTCTCCTACGAGCAGTACTTC.

Remarks on this clonotype: An end of the junction does not agree with germline; a read error may underlie this. The V gene is TRBV29-1, the J gene TRBJ1-2; possibly TRBD1 for D (5 bases). This CDR3 has 14 residues. Germline V gene sequence: CDR1 SQVTM, CDR2 ANQGSEA. CDR3 protein: CSMWDPGQDYDYTF. Here the CDR3 DNA reads TGCAGCATGTGGGACCCGGGGCAGGACTATGACTACACCTTC. Based on the CDR3 plus reference TRBV29-1 and TRBJ1-2, the full variable domain is SAVISQKPSRDICQRGTSLTIQCQVDSQVTMMFWYRQQPGQSLTLIATANQGSEATYESGFVIDKFPISRPNLTFSTLTVSNMSPEDSSIYLCSMWDPGQDYDYTFGSGTRLTVV.

The chain recombines TRBV10-3 with TRBJ1-5; D unresolved. Trimming shortened V by 6 bases and J by 5 bases, and 14 bases separated the two germline ends. Germline values: CDR1 ENHRY, CDR2 SYGVKD. The CDR3 runs 14 residues. The CDR3 is CAISKYEDDQPQHF. The CDR3 DNA reads TGTGCCATCAGCAAGTATGAGGACGATCAGCCCCAGCATTTT.

J is TRBJ2-5 and V is TRBV11-1, with 7 positions matching TRBD2. The CDR3 runs to 14 residues. Germline V gene lookup returns CDR1 SGHAT and CDR2 FQDESV (reference sequence). The ends lost 5 bases at V and 9 bases at J; junction bases unmatched: 12. This CDR3 is CASSTRTSVEAQYF. The CDR3 DNA is TGTGCCAGCAGCACACGGACTAGTGTGGAGGCCCAGTACTTC.

Notes on this clonotype: Since a much larger clone is just one base distant, this may be a read error. This chain joins TRBV11-2 and TRBJ2-1; TRBD2 matches at 7 bases. Germline V gives CDR1 SGHAT, CDR2 FQNNGV. This CDR3 region has 15 residues. The CDR3, as DNA: TGTGCCAACAGCTTGTCGAGGGAGGGGTACAATGAGCAGTTCTTC. Protein product: CANSLSREGYNEQFF.

By share of the sample, this clonotype is large (0.1 to 1%). The chain links TRBV5-1 to TRBJ1-2, with D unresolved. The CDR3 loop spans 13 amino acids. The germline gives CDR1 SGHRS, CDR2 YFSETQ. Trimming took off 5 bases at V and 8 bases at J, with 16 bases between the two ends. For the CDR3, the DNA is TGCGCCAGCAGTTCGACCAACGCTATCGGCTACACCTTC. Amino acids: CASSSTNAIGYTF. The full variable domain, in which reference TRBV5-1 and TRBJ1-2 provide the parts outside the CDR3, is KAGVTQTPRYLIKTRGQQVTLSCSPISGHRSVSWYQQTPGQGLQFLFEYFSETQRNKGNFPGRFSGRQFSNSRSEMNVSTLELGDSALYLCASSSTNAIGYTFGSGTRLTVV.

Only a few counts were recorded for this clonotype. This may come from a read error, since a much larger clone is one base off. V gene TRBV5-1 combines with J gene TRBJ2-3; D is uncertain. This CDR3 is 17 amino acids long. Trimming removed 0 bases at V and 5 bases at J, with 19 bases between. Germline V gives CDR1 SGHRS, CDR2 YFSETQ. CDR3 residues: CASSLGPNTRTGDTQYF. DNA of the CDR3: TGCGCCAGCAGCTTGGGGCCAAACACCCGGACGGGAGATACGCAGTATTTT. Together with reference TRBV5-1 and TRBJ2-3, the CDR3 gives the full variable domain: KAGVTQTPRYLIKTRGQQVTLSCSPISGHRSVSWYQQTPGQGLQFLFEYFSETQRNKGNFPGRFSGRQFSNSRSEMNVSTLELGDSALYLCASSLGPNTRTGDTQYFGPGTRLTVL.

V and J are TRBV11-2 and TRBJ2-5, with TRBD2 matching over 8 bases. This CDR3 is 16 amino acids long. CDR1 and CDR2 (germline): SGHAT, FQNNGV. Losses at the gene ends were 9 bases for V and 14 bases for J; bases not matched to a gene: 26. The CDR3 DNA sequence: TGTGCCAGTAACCAAACTCCTGGCGGGGGGAAAGAGATCCATTACTTC. It encodes CASNQTPGGGKEIHYF.